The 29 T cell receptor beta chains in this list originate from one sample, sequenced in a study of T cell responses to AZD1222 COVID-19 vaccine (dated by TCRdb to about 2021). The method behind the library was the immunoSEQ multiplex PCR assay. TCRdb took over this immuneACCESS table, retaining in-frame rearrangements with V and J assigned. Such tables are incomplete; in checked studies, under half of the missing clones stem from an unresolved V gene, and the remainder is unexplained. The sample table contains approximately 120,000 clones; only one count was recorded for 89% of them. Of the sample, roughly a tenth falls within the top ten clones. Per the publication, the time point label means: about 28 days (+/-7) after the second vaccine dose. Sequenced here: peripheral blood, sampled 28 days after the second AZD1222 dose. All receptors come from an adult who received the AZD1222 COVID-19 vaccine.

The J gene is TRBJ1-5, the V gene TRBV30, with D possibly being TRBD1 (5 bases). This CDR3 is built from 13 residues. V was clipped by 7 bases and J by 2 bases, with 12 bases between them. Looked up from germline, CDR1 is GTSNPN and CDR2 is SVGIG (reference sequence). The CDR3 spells CAYDSGGNQPQHF. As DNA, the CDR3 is TGTGCCTATGACAGCGGGGGCAATCAGCCCCAGCATTTT.

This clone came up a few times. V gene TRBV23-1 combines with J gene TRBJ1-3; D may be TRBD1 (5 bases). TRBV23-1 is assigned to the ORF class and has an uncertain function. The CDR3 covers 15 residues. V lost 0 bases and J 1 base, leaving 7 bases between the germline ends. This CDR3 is CASSQSGGSGNTIYF. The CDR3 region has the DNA TGCGCCAGCAGTCAATCTGGGGGGTCTGGAAACACCATATATTTT.

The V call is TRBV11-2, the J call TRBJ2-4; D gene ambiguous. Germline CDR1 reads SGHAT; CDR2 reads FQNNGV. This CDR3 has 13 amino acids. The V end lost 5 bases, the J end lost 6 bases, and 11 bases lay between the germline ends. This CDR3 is CASSPGGSNIQYF. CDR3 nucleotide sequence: TGTGCCAGCAGCCCCGGTGGCTCAAACATTCAGTACTTC.

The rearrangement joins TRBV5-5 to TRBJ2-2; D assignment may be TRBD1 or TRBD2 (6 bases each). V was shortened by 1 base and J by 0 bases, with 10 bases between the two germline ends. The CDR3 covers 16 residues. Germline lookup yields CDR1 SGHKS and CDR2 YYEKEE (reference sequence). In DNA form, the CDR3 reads TGTGCCAGCAGCTTGTTAAGGGGGGCGAACACCGGGGAGCTGTTTTTT. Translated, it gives CASSLLRGANTGELFF.

CDR3 sequence (DNA): TGCAGCGTTGCCCATATGGGGGCGCAAAATGAGCAGTTCTTC. It is translated as CSVAHMGAQNEQFF. The chain recombines TRBV29-1 with TRBJ2-1; the D gene is possibly TRBD1 (6 bases). V was trimmed by 4 bases and J by 7 bases, leaving 17 bases between them. This CDR3 spans 14 amino acids. Germline lookup yields CDR1 SQVTM and CDR2 ANQGSEA.

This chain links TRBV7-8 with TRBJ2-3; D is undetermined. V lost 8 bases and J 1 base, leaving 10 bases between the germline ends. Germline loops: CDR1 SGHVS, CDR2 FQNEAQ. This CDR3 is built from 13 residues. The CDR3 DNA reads TGTGCCAGCGCCCACGATCGCACAGATACGCAGTATTTT. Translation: CASAHDRTDTQYF.

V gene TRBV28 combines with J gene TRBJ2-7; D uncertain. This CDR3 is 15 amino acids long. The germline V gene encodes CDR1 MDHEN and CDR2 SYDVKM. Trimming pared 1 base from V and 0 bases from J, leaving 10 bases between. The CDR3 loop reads CASSLSATASYEQYF. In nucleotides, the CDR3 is TGTGCCAGCAGTTTATCGGCCACAGCCTCCTACGAGCAGTACTTC.

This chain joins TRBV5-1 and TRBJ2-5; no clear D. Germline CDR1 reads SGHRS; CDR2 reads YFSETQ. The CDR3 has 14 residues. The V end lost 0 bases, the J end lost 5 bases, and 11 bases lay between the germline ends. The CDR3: CASSLGFAVETQYF. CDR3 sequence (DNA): TGCGCCAGCAGCTTGGGTTTCGCGGTGGAGACCCAGTACTTC.

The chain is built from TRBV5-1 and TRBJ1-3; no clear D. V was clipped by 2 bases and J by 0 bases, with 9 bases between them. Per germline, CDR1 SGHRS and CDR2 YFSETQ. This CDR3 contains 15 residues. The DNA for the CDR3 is TGCGCCAGCAGCTTAAGTAGGGCCTCTGGAAACACCATATATTTT. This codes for CASSLSRASGNTIYF. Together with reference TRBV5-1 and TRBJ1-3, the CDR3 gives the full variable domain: KAGVTQTPRYLIKTRGQQVTLSCSPISGHRSVSWYQQTPGQGLQFLFEYFSETQRNKGNFPGRFSGRQFSNSRSEMNVSTLELGDSALYLCASSLSRASGNTIYFGEGSWLTVV.

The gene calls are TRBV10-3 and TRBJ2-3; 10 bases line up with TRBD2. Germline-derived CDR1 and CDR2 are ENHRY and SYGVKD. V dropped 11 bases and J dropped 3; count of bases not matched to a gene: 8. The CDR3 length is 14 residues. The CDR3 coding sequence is TGTGCCGCGAAGCGGGAGGGCCTGACAGATACGCAGTATTTT. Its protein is CAAKREGLTDTQYF.

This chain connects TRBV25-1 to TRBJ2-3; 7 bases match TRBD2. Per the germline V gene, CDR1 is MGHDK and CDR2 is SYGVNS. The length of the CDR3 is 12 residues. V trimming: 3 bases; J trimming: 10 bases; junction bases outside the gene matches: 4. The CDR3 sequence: CASSEGRVAQYF. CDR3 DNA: TGTGCCAGCAGTGAGGGGAGGGTAGCGCAGTATTTT. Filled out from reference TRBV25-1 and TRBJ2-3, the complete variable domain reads EADIYQTPRYLVIGTGKKITLECSQTMGHDKMYWYQQDPGMELHLIHYSYGVNSTEKGDLSSESTVSRIRTEHFPLTLESARPSHTSQYLCASSEGRVAQYFGPGTRLTVL.

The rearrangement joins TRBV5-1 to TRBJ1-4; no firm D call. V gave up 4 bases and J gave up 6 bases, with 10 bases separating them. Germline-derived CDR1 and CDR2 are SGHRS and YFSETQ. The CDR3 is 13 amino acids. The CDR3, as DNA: TGCGCCAGCAGCAGGCGTATTTATGAAAAACTGTTTTTT. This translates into CASSRRIYEKLFF.

The CDR3 region has the DNA TGTGCCAGCTCACCATACGCGACGGAGGACTATGGCTACACCTTC. Protein: CASSPYATEDYGYTF. The genes are TRBV18 and TRBJ1-2, with D uncertain. V lost 2 bases and J 3 bases, leaving 13 bases between the germline ends. The CDR3 covers 15 residues. Looked up from germline, CDR1 is KGHSH and CDR2 is LQKENI.

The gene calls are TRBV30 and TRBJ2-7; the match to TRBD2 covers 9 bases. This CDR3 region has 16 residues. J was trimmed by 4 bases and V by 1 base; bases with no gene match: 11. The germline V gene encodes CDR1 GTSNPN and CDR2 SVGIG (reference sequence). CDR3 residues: CAWSAAWRGGVYEQYF. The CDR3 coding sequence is TGTGCCTGGAGTGCAGCTTGGCGGGGGGGCGTATACGAGCAGTACTTC.

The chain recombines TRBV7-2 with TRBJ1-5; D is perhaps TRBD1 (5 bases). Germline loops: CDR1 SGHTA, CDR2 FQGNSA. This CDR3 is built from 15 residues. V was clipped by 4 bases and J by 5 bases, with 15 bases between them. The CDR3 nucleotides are TGTGCCAGCAGCTGGGGACTTCTAGGCTATCAGCCCCAGCATTTT. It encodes CASSWGLLGYQPQHF.

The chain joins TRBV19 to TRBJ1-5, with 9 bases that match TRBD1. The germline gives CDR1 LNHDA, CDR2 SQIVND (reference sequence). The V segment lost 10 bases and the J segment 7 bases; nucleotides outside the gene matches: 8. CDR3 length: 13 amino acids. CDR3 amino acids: CATEDRGGQPQHF. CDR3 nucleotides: TGTGCCACCGAGGACAGGGGAGGACAGCCCCAGCATTTT.

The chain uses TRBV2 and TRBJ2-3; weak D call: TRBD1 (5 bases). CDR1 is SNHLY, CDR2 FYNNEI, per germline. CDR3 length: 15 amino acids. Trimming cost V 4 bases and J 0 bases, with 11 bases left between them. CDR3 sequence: CASSGQRSSTDTQYF. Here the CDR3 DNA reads TGTGCCAGCAGTGGACAGCGATCTAGCACAGATACGCAGTATTTT.

The CDR3 nucleotides are TGTGCCAGCAGCTTAGACACGCTGGTCACCTTC. Protein: CASSLDTLVTF. The gene calls are TRBV7-2 and TRBJ1-2; D remains ambiguous. Trimming took 1 base from V and 13 from J, leaving 10 bases between them. Germline CDR1 and CDR2: SGHTA and FQGNSA. This CDR3 contains 11 residues.

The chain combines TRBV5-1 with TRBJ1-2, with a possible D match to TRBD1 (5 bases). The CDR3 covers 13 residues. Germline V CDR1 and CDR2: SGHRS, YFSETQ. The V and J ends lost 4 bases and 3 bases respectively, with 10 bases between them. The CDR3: CASSTSTDYGYTF. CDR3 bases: TGCGCCAGCAGCACGTCGACAGACTATGGCTACACCTTC.

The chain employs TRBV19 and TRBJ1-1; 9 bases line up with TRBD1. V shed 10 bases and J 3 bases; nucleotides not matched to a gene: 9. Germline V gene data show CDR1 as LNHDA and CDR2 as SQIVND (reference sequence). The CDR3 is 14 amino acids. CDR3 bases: TGTGCCACCTCACAGGGGGCCACGTACACTGAAGCTTTCTTT. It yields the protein CATSQGATYTEAFF.

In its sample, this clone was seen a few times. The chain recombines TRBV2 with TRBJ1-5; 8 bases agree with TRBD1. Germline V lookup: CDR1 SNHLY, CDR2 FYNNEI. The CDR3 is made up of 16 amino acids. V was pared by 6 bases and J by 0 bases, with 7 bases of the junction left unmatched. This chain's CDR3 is CASRRRTGNSNQPQHF. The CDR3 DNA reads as TGTGCCAGCAGACGGAGGACAGGGAATAGCAATCAGCCCCAGCATTTT.

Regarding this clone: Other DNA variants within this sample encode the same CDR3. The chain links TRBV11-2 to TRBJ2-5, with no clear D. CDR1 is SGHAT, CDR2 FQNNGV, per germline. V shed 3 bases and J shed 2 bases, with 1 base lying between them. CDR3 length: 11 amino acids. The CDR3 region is CASSFQETQYF. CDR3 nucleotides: TGTGCCAGCAGCTTTCAAGAGACCCAGTACTTC.

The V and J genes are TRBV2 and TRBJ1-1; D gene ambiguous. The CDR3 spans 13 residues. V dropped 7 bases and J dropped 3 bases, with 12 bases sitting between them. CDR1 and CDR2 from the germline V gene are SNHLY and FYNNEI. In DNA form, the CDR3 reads TGTGCCAGCACTGAGAATGAGGACACTGAAGCTTTCTTT. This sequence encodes CASTENEDTEAFF.

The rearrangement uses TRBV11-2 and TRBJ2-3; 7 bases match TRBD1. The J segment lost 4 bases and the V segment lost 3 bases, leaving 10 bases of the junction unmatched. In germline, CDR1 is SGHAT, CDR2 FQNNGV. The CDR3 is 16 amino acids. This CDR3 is CASSFSTGSTADTQYF. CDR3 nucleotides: TGTGCCAGCAGCTTTTCGACAGGGTCAACAGCAGATACGCAGTATTTT.

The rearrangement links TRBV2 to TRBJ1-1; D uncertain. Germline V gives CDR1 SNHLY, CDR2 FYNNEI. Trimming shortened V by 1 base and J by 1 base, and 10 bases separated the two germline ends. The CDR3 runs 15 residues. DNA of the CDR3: TGTGCCAGCAGTGAAGAAAACCTTCCGAACACTGAAGCTTTCTTT. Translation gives CASSEENLPNTEAFF.

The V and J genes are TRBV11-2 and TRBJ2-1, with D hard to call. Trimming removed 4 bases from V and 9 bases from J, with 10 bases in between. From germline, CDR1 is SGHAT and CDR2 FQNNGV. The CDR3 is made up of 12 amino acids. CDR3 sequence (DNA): TGTGCCAGCAGCTCGCGGACCGGTGAGCAGTTCTTC. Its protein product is CASSSRTGEQFF.

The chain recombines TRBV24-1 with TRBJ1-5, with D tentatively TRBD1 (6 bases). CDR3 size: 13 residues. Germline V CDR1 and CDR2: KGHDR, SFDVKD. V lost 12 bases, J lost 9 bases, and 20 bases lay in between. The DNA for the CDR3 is TGTGCCCCCACCCGGGACATTGTACGGCCCCAGCATTTT. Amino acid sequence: CAPTRDIVRPQHF.

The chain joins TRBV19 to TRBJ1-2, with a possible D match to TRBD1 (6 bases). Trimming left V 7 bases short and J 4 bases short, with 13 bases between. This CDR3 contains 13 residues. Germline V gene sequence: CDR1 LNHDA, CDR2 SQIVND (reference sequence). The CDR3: CASNSDRSYGYTF. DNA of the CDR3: TGTGCCAGTAACTCCGACAGGAGCTATGGCTACACCTTC.

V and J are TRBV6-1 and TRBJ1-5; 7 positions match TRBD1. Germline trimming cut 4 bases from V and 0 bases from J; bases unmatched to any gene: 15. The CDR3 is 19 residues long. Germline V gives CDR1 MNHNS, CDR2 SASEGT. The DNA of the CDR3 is TGTGCCAGCAGTGGAGCCGACGTAGACAGGGCGTATAGCAATCAGCCCCAGCATTTT. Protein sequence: CASSGADVDRAYSNQPQHF.